The rows below give T cell receptor beta chains drawn from one sample of a study of shared clonotypes between healthy human individuals. The protocol was immunoSEQ multiplex PCR, while the TCRdb copy is restricted to in-frame clones and leaves out a portion. The data contain hundreds of thousands of clones, less than 85% of them singletons. Sequences were obtained from memory CD4+ T cells sorted from blood. The receptors were gathered from a man under 40 in good health. CDR3s include the opening cysteine and the closing phenylalanine or tryptophan. A D gene is named only where the DNA matches it firmly. The listing skips clone size in some rows; elsewhere it reads once, few, many or a size class.

>TRBD2|NA|TRBV11-1|TRBJ2-1
TGTGCCAGCAGCTTAGTGTCTAGCGGGAACTTTGAGCAGTTCTTC
CASSLVSSGNFEQFF
>NA|NA|TRBV28|TRBJ2-7
TGTGCCAGCAGTTTAATGGGTCTACGGGACTTC
CASSLMGLRDF
>NA|NA|TRBV27|TRBJ1-1
TGTGCCAGCAGTTTATCGAGGACAGTGGGGACTGAAGCTTTCTTT
CASSLSRTVGTEAFF
>TRBD1|NA|TRBV7-9|TRBJ2-3
TGTGCCAGCAGCCTATCACAGGGGCAAAGGGCAGATACGCAGTATTTT
CASSLSQGQRADTQYF
>NA|NA|TRBV5-1|TRBJ2-7
TGCGCCAGCAGCCTTCCTCTTGTTCCGGGCGACGAGCAGTACTTC
CASSLPLVPGDEQYF
>NA|NA|TRBV5-1|TRBJ2-5
TGCGCCAGCAGCTTGGGGGCGGGTGGCGATACGTACCAAGAGACCCAGTACTTC
CASSLGAGGDTYQETQYF
>NA|NA|TRBV19|TRBJ2-4
TGTGCCAGTAGTCCGACAGGCCCTAGCCAAAACATTCAGTACTTC
CASSPTGPSQNIQYF
>NA|NA|TRBV7-2|TRBJ2-5
TGTGCCAGCACCCGATCCCCCGGGCTAGAGACCCAGTACTTC
CASTRSPGLETQYF
>NA|NA|TRBV7-2|TRBJ2-7
TGTGCCAGCAGCTTAGGGCATGCTTGGGGCCAGTCCTACGAGCAGTACTTC
CASSLGHAWGQSYEQYF
>TRBD1|NA|TRBV5-5|TRBJ1-5
TGTGCCAGCAGCCCACACGGACAGGGCGGAAATCAGCCCCAGCATTTT
CASSPHGQGGNQPQHF
>TRBD2|NA|TRBV15|TRBJ2-5
TGTGCCACCAGCAGAGGGGGGGGAGTGCAAGAGACCCAGTACTTC
CATSRGGGVQETQYF
>NA|few|TRBV19|TRBJ2-7
TGTGCCAGTAGTGGGGGGACAACGGCCCGCTACGAGCAGTACTTC
CASSGGTTARYEQYF
>TRBD1|NA|TRBV7-8|TRBJ1-2
TGTGCCAGCAGCTTAGAGGGGGCGGAGTATGGCTACACCTTC
CASSLEGAEYGYTF
>TRBD2|NA|TRBV10-3|TRBJ2-2
TGTGCCATCAGTCCTTTAGCGGGAGATGGCACCGGGGAGCTGTTTTTT
CAISPLAGDGTGELFF
>NA|NA|TRBV5-4|TRBJ2-1
TGTGCCAGCAGCTTGGATGGTGAGCAGTTCTTC
CASSLDGEQFF
>NA|NA|TRBV30|TRBJ1-5
TGTGCCTGGAGTCCCGATAGCAATCAGCCCCAGCATTTT
CAWSPDSNQPQHF
>NA|NA|TRBV19|TRBJ2-7
NA
CASTSVSYEQYF